The 5 T cell receptor beta chains reported below all come from one sample, sequenced in a study of T cells in Graves' hyperthyroidism and ophthalmopathy. RNA transcripts provided the source from which TCR beta CDR3 regions were amplified. TCR CDR3 regions were first amplified by RT-PCR with HTBI primers. TCRdb passed the multiplex PCR reads through MiXCR, listing each CDR3 protein once. The sample contains some 550,000 distinct CDR3 sequences, less than 25% of which appear only once. Sequencing was carried out using blood. These receptor sequences come from a man aged 18 to 35 with Graves' hyperthyroidism.

The chain joins TRBV29-1 to TRBJ2-2, with 8 bases lining up with TRBD1. CDR3 length: 12 residues. Germline V gives CDR1 SQVTM, CDR2 ANQGSEA. Trimming took 7 bases from V and 6 from J; bases not matched to a gene: 4. The chain's CDR3 is CSGQGPAGELFF. The CDR3, as DNA: TGCAGCGGACAGGGGCCGGCCGGGGAGCTGTTTTTT.

This clonotype showed up many times. The chain joins TRBV30 to TRBJ2-7; D assignment may be TRBD1 or TRBD2 (5 bases each). The germline gives CDR1 GTSNPN, CDR2 SVGIG (reference sequence). V lost 4 bases and J lost 2, with 12 bases in between. This CDR3 is built from 13 residues. The CDR3 spells CAWNSGPPYEQYF. The CDR3 DNA follows: TGTGCCTGGAACTCGGGGCCCCCCTACGAGCAGTACTTC. The full variable domain, rest sourced from reference TRBV30 and TRBJ2-7, is SQTIHQWPATLVQPVGSPLSLECTVEGTSNPNLYWYRQAAGRGLQLLFYSVGIGQISSEVPQNLSASRPQDRQFILSSKKLLLSDSGFYLCAWNSGPPYEQYFGPGTRLTVT.

The sample holds a few counts of this clonotype. The genes are TRBV6-2 or TRBV6-3 and TRBJ2-7, with a possible D match to TRBD1 (5 bases). The V and J ends lost 6 bases and 1 base respectively, with 16 bases between them. Germline V CDR1 and CDR2: MNHEY, SVGEGT. CDR3 length: 15 residues. CDR3: CASSRPGDSSYEQYF. CDR3 coding DNA: TGTGCCAGCAGCAGACCCGGAGACAGTTCCTACGAGCAGTACTTC.

This clonotype has ten or more counts. The V and J genes are TRBV12-3 or TRBV12-4 and TRBJ1-5, with 9 bases that match TRBD1. This CDR3 comprises 15 residues. With V trimmed by 6 bases and J by 6 bases, 9 bases remained unmatched. This CDR3 is CASSLTGGGGQPQHF. The DNA of the CDR3 is TGTGCCAGCAGCCTGACAGGGGGAGGGGGTCAGCCCCAGCATTTT.

This clonotype was counted many times. The chain is built from TRBV6-1 and TRBJ1-5; no definite D call. This CDR3 spans 13 amino acids. Per germline, CDR1 MNHNS and CDR2 SASEGT. Deletions cut 8 bases from V and 1 base from J, with 9 bases between. In DNA, the CDR3 is TGTGCCAGCCGAGACGGAAGCAATCAGCCCCAGCATTTT. Its protein is CASRDGSNQPQHF.